This paragraph covers one T cell receptor (beta chain) sequence. Its cognate antigen is unknown. This sample was included in a study of response to subunit inactivated influenza vaccine. Whole-study findings and limits: The authors put forward the suggestion that each seasonal influenza vaccination may bring in only a limited number of new T cells.

Germline V gene sequence: CDR1 LGHNA, CDR2 YSLEER. The V end was cut by 3 bases, the J end by 0 bases, with 9 bases between. The CDR3 length is 14 residues. MiXCR was run by TCRdb on the RT-PCR reads, yielding one entry per CDR3 protein. The table includes about 500,000 distinct CDR3 sequences, approximately 16% detected once. The rearrangement links TRBV4-3 to TRBJ2-7; TRBD2 is a possible D gene (7 bases). The specimen was CD4+ T cells sorted from PBMCs, collected about 24 months after vaccination. This TCR was recovered from a man aged 50 to 69 who received an inactivated influenza vaccine. The CDR3 protein is CASSQRGGSYEQYF. The CDR3 nucleotides read TGCGCCAGCAGCCAGAGGGGGGGCTCCTACGAGCAGTACTTC.